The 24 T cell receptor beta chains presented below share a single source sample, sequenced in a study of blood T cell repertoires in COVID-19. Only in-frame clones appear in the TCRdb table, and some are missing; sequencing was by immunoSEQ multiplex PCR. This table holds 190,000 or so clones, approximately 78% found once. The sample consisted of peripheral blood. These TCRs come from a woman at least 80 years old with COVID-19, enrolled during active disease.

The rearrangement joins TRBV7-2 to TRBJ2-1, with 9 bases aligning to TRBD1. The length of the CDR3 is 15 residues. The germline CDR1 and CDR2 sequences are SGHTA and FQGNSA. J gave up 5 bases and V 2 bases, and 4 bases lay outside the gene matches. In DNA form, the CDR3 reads TGTGCCAGCAGCTTAATGGGACAGGGTAACAATGAGCAGTTCTTC. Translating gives CASSLMGQGNNEQFF.

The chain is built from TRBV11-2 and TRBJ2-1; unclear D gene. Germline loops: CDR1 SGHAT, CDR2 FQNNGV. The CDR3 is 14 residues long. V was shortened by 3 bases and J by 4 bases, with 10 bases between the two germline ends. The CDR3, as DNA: TGTGCCAGCAGCTTGGGCAGCCCATACAATGAGCAGTTCTTC. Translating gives CASSLGSPYNEQFF.

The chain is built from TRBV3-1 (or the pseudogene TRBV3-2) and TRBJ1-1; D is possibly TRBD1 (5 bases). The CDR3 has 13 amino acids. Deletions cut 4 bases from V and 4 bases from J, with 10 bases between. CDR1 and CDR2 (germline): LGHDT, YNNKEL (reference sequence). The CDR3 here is CASSLQGFTEAFF. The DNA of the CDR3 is TGTGCCAGCAGCCTTCAGGGTTTCACTGAAGCTTTCTTT.

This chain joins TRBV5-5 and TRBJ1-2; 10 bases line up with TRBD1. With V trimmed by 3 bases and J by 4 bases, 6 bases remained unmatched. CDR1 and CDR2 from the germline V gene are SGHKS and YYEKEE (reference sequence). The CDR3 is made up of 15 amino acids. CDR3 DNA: TGTGCCAGCAGCTCCGGACAGGGGGTCCGCTATGGCTACACCTTC. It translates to CASSSGQGVRYGYTF.

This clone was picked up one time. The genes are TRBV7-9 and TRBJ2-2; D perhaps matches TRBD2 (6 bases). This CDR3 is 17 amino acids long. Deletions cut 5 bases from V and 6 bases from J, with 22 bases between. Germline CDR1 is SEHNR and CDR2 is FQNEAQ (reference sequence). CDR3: CASSQTWTTLRPGELFF. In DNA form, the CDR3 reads TGTGCCAGCAGCCAGACATGGACTACCTTAAGGCCCGGGGAGCTGTTTTTT. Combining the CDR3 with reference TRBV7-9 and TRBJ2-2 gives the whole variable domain DTGVSQNPRHKITKRGQNVTFRCDPISEHNRLYWYRQTLGQGPEFLTYFQNEAQLEKSRLLSDRFSAERPKGSFSTLEIQRTEQGDSAMYLCASSQTWTTLRPGELFFGEGSRLTVL.

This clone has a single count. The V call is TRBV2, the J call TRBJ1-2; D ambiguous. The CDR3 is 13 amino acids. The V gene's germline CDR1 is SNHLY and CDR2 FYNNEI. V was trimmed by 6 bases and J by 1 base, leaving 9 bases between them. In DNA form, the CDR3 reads TGTGCCAGCAGCCCGGAGAGTAACTATGGCTACACCTTC. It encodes CASSPESNYGYTF. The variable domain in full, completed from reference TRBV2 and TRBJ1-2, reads EPEVTQTPSHQVTQMGQEVILRCVPISNHLYFYWYRQILGQKVEFLVSFYNNEISEKSEIFDDQFSVERPDGSNFTLKIRSTKLEDSAMYFCASSPESNYGYTFGSGTRLTVV.

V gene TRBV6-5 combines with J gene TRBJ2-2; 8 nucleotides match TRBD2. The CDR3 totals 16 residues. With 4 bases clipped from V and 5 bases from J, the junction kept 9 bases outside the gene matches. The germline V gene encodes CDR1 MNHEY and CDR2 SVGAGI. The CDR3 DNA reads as TGTGCCAGCAGTTTCGCAAGCGGGAGCGGTACCGGGGAGCTGTTTTTT. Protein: CASSFASGSGTGELFF.

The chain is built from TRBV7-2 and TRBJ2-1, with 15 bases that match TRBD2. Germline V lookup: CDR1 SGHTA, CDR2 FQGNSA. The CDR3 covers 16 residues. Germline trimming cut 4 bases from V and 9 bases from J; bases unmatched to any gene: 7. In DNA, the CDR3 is TGTGCCAGCAGCTCCAGGACTAGCGGGGGGGCTGGTGAGCAGTTCTTC. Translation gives CASSSRTSGGAGEQFF. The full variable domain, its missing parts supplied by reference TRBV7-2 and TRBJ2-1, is GAGVSQSPSNKVTEKGKDVELRCDPISGHTALYWYRQSLGQGLEFLIYFQGNSAPDKSGLPSDRFSAERTGGSVSTLTIQRTQQEDSAVYLCASSSRTSGGAGEQFFGPGTRLTVL.

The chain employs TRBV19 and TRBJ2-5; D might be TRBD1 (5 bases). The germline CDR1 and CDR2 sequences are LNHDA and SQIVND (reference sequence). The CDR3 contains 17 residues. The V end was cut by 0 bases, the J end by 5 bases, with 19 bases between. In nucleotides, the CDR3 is TGTGCCAGTAGTATAGATGGGGCGGCTATAGCTAGGGAGACCCAGTACTTC. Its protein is CASSIDGAAIARETQYF.

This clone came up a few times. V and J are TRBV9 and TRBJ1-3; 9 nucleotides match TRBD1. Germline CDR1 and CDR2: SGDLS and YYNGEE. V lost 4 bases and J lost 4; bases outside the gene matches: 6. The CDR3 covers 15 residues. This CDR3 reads CASSTRQGDGNTIYF. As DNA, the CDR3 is TGTGCCAGCAGCACCAGACAGGGGGACGGAAACACCATATATTTT.

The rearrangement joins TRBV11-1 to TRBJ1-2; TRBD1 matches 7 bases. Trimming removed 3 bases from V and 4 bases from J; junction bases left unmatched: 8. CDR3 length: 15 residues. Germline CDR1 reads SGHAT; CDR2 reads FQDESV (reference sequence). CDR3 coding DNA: TGTGCCAGCAGCTTTGGTGGGGACAGTCCCTATGGCTACACCTTC. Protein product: CASSFGGDSPYGYTF.

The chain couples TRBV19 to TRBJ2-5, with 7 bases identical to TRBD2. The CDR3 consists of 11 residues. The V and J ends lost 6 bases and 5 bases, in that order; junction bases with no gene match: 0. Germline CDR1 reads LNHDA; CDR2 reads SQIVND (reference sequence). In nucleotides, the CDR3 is TGTGCCAGTAGGGGAGGGGAGACCCAGTACTTC. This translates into CASRGGETQYF.

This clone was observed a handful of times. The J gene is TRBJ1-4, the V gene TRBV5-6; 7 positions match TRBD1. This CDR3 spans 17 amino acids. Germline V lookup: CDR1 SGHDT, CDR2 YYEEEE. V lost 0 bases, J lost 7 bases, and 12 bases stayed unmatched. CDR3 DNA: TGTGCCAGCAGCTTGGGACAGGGTCCCGGCTCTATTGAAAAACTGTTTTTT. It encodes CASSLGQGPGSIEKLFF.

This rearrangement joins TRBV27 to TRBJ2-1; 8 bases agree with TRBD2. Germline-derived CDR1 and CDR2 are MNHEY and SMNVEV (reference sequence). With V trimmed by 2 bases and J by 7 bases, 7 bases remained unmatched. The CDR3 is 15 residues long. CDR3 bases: TGTGCCAGCAGTTTAAACGGGAGGGTCGGGAATGAGCAGTTCTTC. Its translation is CASSLNGRVGNEQFF.

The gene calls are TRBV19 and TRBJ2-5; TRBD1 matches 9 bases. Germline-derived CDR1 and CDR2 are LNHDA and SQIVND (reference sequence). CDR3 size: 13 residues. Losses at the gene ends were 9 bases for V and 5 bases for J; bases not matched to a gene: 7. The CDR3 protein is CASGTGLGETQYF. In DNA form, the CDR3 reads TGTGCCAGCGGGACAGGGTTGGGGGAGACCCAGTACTTC.

The CDR3 sequence: CASSYRTGGTYEQYF. CDR3 bases: TGTGCCAGCAGCTACCGAACAGGGGGCACGTACGAGCAGTACTTC. The chain couples TRBV11-2 to TRBJ2-7, with 9 bases fitting TRBD1. Germline V lookup: CDR1 SGHAT, CDR2 FQNNGV. V was pared by 4 bases and J by 4 bases, with 8 bases of the junction left unmatched. The CDR3 is 15 amino acids.

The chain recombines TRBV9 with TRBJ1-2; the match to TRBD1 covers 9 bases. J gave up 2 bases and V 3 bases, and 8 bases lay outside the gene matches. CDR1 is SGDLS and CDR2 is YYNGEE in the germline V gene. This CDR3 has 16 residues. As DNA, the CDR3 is TGTGCCAGCAGCGCTGGGACAGGGTACAGCAACTATGGCTACACCTTC. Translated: CASSAGTGYSNYGYTF. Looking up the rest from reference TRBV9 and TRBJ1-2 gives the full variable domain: DSGVTQTPKHLITATGQRVTLRCSPRSGDLSVYWYQQSLDQGLQFLIQYYNGEERAKGNILERFSAQQFPDLHSELNLSSLELGDSALYFCASSAGTGYSNYGYTFGSGTRLTVV.

CDR3 sequence: CASSLDDLRGNKAFF. For the CDR3, the DNA is TGTGCCAGCAGCTTAGACGATCTCAGGGGGAACAAAGCTTTCTTT. The V gene is TRBV7-9, the J gene TRBJ1-1; 7 nucleotides align to TRBD1. The CDR3 length is 15 residues. Germline CDR1 is SEHNR and CDR2 is FQNEAQ (reference sequence). Trimming took 1 base from V and 9 from J; bases not matched to a gene: 11.

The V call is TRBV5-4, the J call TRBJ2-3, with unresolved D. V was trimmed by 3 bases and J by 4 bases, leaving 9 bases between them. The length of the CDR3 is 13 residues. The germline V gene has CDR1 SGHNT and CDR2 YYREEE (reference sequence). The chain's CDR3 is CASSWSPADTQYF. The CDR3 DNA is TGTGCCAGCAGCTGGAGCCCGGCAGATACGCAGTATTTT.

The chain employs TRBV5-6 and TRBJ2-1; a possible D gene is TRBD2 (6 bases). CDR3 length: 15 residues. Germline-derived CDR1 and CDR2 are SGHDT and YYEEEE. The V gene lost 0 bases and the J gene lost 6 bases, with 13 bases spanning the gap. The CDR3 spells CASSLESGYFNEQFF. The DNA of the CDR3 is TGTGCCAGCAGCTTGGAAAGCGGGTATTTCAATGAGCAGTTCTTC.

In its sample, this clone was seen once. CDR3 sequence: CSVEGEGLAGVQYF. The CDR3 DNA sequence: TGCAGCGTTGAAGGGGAGGGACTAGCGGGAGTCCAGTACTTC. V and J are TRBV29-1 and TRBJ2-7; 14 bases fit TRBD2. J lost 10 bases, V lost 1 base, and 6 bases had no gene match. The CDR3 extends over 14 amino acids. Germline CDR1 and CDR2: SQVTM and ANQGSEA.

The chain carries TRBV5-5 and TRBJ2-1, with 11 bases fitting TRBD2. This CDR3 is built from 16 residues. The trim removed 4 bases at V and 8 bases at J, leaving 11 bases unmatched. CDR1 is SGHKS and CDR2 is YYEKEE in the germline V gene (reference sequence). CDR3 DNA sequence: TGTGCCAGCAGCCCACCTCTAGCGGGAGGAAAGGATGAGCAGTTCTTC. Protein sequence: CASSPPLAGGKDEQFF.

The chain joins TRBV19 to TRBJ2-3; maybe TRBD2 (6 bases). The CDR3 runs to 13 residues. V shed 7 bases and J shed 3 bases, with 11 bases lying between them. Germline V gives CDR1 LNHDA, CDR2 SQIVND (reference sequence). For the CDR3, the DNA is TGTGCCAGTATCGGGGGTTGGACAGATACGCAGTATTTT. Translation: CASIGGWTDTQYF.

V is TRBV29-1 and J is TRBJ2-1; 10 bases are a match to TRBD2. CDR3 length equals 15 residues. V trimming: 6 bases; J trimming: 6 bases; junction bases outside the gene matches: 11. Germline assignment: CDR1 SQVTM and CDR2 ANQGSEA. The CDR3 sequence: CSVPGLARGGNEQFF. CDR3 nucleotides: TGCAGCGTCCCGGGACTAGCGCGAGGTGGCAATGAGCAGTTCTTC.